This T cell receptor (beta chain) was obtained from a study of blood T cell repertoires in COVID-19. Study-wide context: Sources were T cells, B-cell-depleted T cells, or PBMCs; the material itself was cDNA or gDNA.

As originally analysed: Quantification of nucleated cells was approximated via reference gene primer amplification. Some clones are missing from TCRdb's copy, which holds only in-frame ones; the method was immunoSEQ multiplex PCR. D and trimming were read from the DNA, whereas the V and J calls and clone size are those reported in that table. The table includes some 97,000 clones, approximately 86% detected once. J lost 10 bases, V lost 6 bases, and 11 bases had no gene match. Germline V CDR1 and CDR2: MNHEY, SVGAGI. The CDR3 covers 14 residues. Sequenced sample: peripheral blood. The chain is built from TRBV6-5 and TRBJ1-4; 7 nucleotides match TRBD1. The TCR comes from a man aged 50-59 years with active or convalescent COVID-19. CDR3 protein: CASRADRVIGKLFF. The CDR3 nucleotides read TGTGCCAGCAGAGCTGACAGGGTGATTGGAAAACTGTTTTTT.